This TCR beta chain was sequenced during a study of neurological immune-mediated disorders. Time point of the sample: longitudinal time-point 1 (baseline). This clonotype was counted at least ten times. MiXCR was run by TCRdb on the 5' RACE reads, yielding one entry per CDR3 protein. This table has some 60,000 distinct CDR3 sequences, about 10% appearing once. This clonotype was sampled from a male donor with HTLV-1-associated myelopathy (HAM/TSP). Source material: PBMCs.

DNA of the CDR3: TGTGCCAGCAGCAAAGCCCATACTTCCGGGACAGGGCCCTACAATGAGCAGTTCTTC. It encodes CASSKAHTSGTGPYNEQFF. The J gene is TRBJ2-1, the V gene TRBV21-1; TRBD1 is the table's D call and was not checked against the DNA. TRBV21-1 represents a pseudogene. CDR3 length: 19 amino acids.